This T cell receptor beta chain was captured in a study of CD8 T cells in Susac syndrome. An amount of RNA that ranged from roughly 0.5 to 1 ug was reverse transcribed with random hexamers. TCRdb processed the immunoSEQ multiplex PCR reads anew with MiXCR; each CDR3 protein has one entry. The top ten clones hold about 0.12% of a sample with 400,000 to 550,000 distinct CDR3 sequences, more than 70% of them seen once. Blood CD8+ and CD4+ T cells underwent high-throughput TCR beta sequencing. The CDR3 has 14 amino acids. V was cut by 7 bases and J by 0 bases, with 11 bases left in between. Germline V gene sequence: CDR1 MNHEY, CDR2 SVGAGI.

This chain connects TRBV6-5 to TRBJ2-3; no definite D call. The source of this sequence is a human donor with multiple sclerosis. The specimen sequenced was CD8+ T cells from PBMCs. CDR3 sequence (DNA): TGTGCCAGCACCGACGGTGCTAGCACAGATACGCAGTATTTT. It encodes CASTDGASTDTQYF.